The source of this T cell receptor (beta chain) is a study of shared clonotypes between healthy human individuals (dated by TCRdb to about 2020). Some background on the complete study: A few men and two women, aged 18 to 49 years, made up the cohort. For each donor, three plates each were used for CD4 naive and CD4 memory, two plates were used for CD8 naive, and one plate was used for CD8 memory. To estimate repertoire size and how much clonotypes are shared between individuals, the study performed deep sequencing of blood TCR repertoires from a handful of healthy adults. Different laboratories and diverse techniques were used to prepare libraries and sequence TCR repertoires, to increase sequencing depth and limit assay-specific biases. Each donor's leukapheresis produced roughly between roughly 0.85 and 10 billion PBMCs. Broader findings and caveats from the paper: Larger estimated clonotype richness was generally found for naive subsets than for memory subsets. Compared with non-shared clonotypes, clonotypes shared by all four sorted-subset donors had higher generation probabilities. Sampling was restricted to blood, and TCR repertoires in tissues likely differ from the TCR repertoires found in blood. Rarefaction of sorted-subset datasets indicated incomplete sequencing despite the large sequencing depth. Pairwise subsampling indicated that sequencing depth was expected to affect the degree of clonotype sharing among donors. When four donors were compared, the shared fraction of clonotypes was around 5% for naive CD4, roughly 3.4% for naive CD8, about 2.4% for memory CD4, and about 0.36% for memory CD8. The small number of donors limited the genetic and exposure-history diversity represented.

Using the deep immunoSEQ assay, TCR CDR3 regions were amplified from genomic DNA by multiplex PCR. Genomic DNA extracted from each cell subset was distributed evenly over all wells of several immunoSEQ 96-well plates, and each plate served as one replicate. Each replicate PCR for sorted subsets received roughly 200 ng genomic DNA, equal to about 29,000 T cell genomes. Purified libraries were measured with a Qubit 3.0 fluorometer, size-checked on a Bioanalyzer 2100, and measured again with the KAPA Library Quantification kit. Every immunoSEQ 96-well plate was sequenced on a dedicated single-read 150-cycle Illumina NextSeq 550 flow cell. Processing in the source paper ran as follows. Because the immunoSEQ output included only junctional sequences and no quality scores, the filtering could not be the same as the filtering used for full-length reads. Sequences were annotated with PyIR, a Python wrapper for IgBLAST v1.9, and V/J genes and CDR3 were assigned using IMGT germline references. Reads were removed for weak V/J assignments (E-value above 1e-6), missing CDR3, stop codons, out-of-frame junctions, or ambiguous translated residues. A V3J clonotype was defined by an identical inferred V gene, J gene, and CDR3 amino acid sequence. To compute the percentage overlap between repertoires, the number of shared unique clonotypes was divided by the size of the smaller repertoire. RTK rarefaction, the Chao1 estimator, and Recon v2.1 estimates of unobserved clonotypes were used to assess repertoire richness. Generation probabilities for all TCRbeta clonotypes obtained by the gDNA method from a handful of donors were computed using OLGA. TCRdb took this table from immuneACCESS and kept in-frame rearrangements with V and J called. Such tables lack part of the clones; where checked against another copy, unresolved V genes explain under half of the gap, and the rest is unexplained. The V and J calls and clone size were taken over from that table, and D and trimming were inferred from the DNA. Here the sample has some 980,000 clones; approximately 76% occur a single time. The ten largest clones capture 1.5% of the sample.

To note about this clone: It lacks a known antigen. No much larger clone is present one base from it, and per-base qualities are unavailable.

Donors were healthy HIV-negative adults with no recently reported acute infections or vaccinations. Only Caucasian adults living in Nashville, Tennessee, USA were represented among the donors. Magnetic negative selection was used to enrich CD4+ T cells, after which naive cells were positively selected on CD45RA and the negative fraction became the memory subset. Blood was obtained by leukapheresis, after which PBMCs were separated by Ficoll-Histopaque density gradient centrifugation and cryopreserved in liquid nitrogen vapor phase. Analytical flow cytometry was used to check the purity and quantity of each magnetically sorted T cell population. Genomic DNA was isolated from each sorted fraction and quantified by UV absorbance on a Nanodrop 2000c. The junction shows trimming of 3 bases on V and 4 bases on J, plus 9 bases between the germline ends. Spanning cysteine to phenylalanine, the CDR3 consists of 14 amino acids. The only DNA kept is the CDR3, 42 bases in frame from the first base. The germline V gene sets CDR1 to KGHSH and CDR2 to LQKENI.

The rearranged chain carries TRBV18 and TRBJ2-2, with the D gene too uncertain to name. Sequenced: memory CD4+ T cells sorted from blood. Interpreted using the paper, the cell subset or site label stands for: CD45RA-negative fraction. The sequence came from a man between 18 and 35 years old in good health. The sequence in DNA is TGTGCCAGCTCACCCGGGTCCATCACCGGGGAGCTGTTTTTT. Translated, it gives CASSPGSITGELFF.